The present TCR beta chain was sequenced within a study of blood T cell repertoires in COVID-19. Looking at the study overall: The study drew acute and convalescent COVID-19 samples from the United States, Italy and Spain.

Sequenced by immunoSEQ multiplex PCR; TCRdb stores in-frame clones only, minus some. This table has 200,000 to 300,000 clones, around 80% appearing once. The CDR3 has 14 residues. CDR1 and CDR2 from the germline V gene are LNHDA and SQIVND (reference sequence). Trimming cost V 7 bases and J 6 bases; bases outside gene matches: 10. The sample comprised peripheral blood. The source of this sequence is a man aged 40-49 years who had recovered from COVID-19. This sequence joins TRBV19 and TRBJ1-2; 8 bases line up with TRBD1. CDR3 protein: CASTPRGRGHGYTF. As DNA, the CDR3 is TGTGCCAGTACCCCACGAGGCAGGGGGCATGGCTACACCTTC.